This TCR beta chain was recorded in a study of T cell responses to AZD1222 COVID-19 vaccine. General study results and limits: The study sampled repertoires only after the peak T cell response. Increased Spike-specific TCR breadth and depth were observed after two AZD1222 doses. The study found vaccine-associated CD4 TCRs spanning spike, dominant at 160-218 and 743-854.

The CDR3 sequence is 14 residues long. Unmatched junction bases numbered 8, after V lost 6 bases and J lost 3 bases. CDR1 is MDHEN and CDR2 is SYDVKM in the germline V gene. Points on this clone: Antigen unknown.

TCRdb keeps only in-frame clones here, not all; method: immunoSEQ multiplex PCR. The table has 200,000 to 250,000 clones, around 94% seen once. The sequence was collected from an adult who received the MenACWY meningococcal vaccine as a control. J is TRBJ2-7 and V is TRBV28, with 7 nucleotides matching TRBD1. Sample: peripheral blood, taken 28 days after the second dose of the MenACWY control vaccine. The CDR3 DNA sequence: TGTGCCAGCAGATTACAGGGGTCTATCTACGAGCAGTACTTC. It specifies CASRLQGSIYEQYF. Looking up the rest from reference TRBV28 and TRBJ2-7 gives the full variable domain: DVKVTQSSRYLVKRTGEKVFLECVQDMDHENMFWYRQDPGLGLRLIYFSYDVKMKEKGDIPEGYSVSREKKERFSLILESASTNQTSMYLCASRLQGSIYEQYFGPGTRLTVT.